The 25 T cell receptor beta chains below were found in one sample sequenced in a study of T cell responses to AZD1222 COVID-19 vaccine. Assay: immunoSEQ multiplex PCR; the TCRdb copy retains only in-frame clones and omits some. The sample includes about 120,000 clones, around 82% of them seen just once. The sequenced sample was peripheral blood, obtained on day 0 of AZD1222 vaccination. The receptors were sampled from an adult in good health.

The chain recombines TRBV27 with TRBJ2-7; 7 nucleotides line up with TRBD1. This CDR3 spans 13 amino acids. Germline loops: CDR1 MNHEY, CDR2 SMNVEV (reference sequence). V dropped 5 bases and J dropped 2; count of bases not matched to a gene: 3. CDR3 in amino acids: CASSPDRTYEQYF. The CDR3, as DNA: TGTGCCAGCAGTCCGGACAGGACCTACGAGCAGTACTTC.

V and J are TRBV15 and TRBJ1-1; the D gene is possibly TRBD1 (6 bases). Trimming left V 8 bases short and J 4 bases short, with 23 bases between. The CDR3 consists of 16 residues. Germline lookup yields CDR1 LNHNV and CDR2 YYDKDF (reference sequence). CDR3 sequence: CATGEGHREGGTEAFF. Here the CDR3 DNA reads TGTGCCACCGGAGAGGGACACAGGGAAGGGGGCACTGAAGCTTTCTTT. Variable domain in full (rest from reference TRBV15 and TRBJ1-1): DAMVIQNPRYQVTQFGKPVTLSCSQTLNHNVMYWYQQKSSQAPKLLFHYYDKDFNNEADTPDNFQSRRPNTSFCFLDIRSPGLGDTAMYLCATGEGHREGGTEAFFGQGTRLTVV.

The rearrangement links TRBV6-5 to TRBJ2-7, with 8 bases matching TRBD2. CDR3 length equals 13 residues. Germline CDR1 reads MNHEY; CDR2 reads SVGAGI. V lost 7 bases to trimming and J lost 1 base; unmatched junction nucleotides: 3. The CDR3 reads CASKRERSYEQYF. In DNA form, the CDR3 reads TGTGCCAGCAAGCGGGAGAGGTCCTACGAGCAGTACTTC.

CDR3 loop: CASSSRQGWGTEAFF. The CDR3 nucleotides read TGTGCCAGCAGTTCCCGACAGGGGTGGGGCACTGAAGCTTTCTTT. V gene TRBV6-2 or TRBV6-3 combines with J gene TRBJ1-1; 8 nucleotides match TRBD1. The CDR3 extends over 15 amino acids. J lost 4 bases, V lost 4 bases, and 8 bases had no gene match. Per germline, CDR1 MNHEY and CDR2 SVGEGT.

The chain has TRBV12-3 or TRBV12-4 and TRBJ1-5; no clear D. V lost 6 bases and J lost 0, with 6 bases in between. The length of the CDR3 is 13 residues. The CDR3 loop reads CASRAYSNQPQHF. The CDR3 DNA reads TGTGCCAGCAGGGCTTATAGCAATCAGCCCCAGCATTTT.

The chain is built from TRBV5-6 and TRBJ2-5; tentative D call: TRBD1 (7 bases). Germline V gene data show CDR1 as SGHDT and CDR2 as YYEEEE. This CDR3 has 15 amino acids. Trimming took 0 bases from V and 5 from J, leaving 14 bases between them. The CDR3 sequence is CASSLEGRGDETQYF. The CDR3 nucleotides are TGTGCCAGCAGCTTGGAAGGCAGGGGGGATGAGACCCAGTACTTC.

The DNA of the CDR3 is TGTGCCAGTAGTATAGTCCAGGGACCTTCCTACGAGCAGTACTTC. It specifies CASSIVQGPSYEQYF. J is TRBJ2-7 and V is TRBV19, with D perhaps matching TRBD1 or TRBD2 (5 bases each). Germline CDR1 is LNHDA and CDR2 is SQIVND (reference sequence). V was shortened by 1 base and J by 1 base, with 11 bases between the two germline ends. The CDR3 runs 15 residues. Based on the CDR3 plus reference TRBV19 and TRBJ2-7, the full variable domain is DGGITQSPKYLFRKEGQNVTLSCEQNLNHDAMYWYRQDPGQGLRLIYYSQIVNDFQKGDIAEGYSVSREKKESFPLTVTSAQKNPTAFYLCASSIVQGPSYEQYFGPGTRLTVT.

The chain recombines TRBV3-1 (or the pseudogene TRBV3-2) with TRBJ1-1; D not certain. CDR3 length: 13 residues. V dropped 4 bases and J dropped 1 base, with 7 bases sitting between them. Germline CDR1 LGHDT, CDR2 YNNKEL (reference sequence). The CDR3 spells CASSRGRNTEAFF. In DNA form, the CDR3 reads TGTGCCAGCAGCCGCGGAAGGAACACTGAAGCTTTCTTT.

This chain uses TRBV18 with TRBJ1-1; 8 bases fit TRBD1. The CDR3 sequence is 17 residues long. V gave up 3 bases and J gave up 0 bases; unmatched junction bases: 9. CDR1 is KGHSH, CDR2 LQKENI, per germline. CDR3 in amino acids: CASSPTGDPNLNTEAFF. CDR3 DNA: TGTGCCAGCTCACCGACAGGGGACCCTAATTTGAACACTGAAGCTTTCTTT.

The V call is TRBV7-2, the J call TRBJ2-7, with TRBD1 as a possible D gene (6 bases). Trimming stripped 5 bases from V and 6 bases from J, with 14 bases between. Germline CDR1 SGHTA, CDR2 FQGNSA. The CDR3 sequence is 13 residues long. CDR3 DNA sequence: TGTGCCAGCAGCCCGATCAGGGGCAGCGAGCAGTACTTC. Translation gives CASSPIRGSEQYF.

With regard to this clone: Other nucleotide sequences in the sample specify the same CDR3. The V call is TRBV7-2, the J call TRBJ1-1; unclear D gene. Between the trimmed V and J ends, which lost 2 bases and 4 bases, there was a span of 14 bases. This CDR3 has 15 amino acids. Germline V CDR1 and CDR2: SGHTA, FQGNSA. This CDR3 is CASSLNPGSTTEAFF. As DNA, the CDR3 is TGTGCCAGCAGCTTAAATCCCGGCAGCACCACTGAAGCTTTCTTT.

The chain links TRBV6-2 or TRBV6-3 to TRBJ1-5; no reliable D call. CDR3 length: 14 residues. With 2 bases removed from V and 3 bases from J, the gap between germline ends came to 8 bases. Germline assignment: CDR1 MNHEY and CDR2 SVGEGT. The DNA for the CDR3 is TGTGCCAGCAGTTACATGGCAGTCAATCAGCCCCAGCATTTT. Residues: CASSYMAVNQPQHF.

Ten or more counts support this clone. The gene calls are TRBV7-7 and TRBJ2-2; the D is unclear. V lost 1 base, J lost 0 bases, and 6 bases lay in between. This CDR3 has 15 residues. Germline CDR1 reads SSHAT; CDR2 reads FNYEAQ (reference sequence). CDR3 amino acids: CASSLGAANTGELFF. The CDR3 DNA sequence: TGTGCCAGCAGCTTAGGGGCGGCGAACACCGGGGAGCTGTTTTTT.

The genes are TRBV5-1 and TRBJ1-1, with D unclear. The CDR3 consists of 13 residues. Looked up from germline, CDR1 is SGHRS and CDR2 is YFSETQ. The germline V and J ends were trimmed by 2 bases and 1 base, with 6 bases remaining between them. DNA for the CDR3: TGCGCCAGCAGCTTTAACAGGAACACTGAAGCTTTCTTT. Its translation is CASSFNRNTEAFF.

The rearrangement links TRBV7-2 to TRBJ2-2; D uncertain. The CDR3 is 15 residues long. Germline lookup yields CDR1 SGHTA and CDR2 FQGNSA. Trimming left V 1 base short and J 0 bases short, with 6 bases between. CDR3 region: CASSLVGTNTGELFF. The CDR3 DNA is TGTGCCAGCAGCTTAGTGGGAACGAACACCGGGGAGCTGTTTTTT.

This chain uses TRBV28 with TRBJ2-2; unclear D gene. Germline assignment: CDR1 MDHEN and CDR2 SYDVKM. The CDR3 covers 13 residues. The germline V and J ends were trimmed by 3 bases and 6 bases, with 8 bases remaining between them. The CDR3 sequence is CASSFDTPGELFF. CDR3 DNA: TGTGCCAGCAGTTTTGACACTCCCGGGGAGCTGTTTTTT. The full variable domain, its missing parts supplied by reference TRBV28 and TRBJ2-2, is DVKVTQSSRYLVKRTGEKVFLECVQDMDHENMFWYRQDPGLGLRLIYFSYDVKMKEKGDIPEGYSVSREKKERFSLILESASTNQTSMYLCASSFDTPGELFFGEGSRLTVL.

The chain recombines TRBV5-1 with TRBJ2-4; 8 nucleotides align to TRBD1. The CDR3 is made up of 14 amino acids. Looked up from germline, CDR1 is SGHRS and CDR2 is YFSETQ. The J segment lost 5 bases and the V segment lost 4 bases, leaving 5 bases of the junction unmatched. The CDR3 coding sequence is TGCGCCAGCAGCATACAGGGGGTGGAAAACATTCAGTACTTC. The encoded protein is CASSIQGVENIQYF.

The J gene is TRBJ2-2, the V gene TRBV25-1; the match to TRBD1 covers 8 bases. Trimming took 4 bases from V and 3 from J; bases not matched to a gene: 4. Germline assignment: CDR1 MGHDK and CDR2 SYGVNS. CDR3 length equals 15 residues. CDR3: CASSGGQAYTGELFF. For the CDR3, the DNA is TGTGCCAGCAGTGGGGGACAGGCTTACACCGGGGAGCTGTTTTTT.

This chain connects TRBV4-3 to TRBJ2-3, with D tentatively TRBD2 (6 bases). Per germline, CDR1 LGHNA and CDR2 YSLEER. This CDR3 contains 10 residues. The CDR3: CASGSDTQYF. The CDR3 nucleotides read TGCGCGAGCGGGTCAGATACGCAGTATTTT.

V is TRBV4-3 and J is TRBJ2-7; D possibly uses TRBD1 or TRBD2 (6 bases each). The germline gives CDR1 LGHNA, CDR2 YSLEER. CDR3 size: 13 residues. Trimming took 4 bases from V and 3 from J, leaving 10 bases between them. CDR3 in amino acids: CASSPGGGYEQYF. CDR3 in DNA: TGCGCCAGCAGCCCCGGAGGGGGCTACGAGCAGTACTTC.

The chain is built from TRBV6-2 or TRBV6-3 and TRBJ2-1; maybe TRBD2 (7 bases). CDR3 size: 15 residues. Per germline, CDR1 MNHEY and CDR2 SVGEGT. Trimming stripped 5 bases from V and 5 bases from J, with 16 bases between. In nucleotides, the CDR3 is TGTGCCAGCAGTCATAGGAGGGAGGGGGACAATGAGCAGTTCTTC. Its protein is CASSHRREGDNEQFF.

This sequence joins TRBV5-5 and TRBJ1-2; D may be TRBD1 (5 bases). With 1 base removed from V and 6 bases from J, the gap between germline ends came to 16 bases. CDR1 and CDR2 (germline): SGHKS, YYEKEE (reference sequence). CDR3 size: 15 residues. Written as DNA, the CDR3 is TGTGCCAGCAGCTTGTGGGACTCCCGGGTTAATGGCTACACCTTC. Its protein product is CASSLWDSRVNGYTF.

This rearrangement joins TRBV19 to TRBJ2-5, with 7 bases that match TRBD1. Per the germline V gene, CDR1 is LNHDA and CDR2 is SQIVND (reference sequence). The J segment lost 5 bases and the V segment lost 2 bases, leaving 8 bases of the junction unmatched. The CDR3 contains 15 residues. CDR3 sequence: CASSIFLGQRETQYF. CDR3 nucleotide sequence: TGTGCCAGTAGTATATTCCTGGGACAGAGGGAGACCCAGTACTTC.

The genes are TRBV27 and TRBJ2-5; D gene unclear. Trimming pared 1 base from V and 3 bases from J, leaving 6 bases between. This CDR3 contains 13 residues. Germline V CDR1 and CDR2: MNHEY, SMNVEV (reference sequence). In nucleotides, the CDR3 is TGTGCCAGCAGTTTATACGAGAAAGAGACCCAGTACTTC. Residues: CASSLYEKETQYF.

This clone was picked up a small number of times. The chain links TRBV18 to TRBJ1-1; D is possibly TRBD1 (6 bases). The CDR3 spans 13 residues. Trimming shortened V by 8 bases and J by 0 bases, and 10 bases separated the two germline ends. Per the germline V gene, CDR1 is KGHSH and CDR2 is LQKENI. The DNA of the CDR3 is TGTGCCAGCACCACAGGGATGAACACTGAAGCTTTCTTT. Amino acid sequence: CASTTGMNTEAFF.